A selection of T cell receptor beta chains follows, all from one sample in a study of T cells in tuberculosis. This table comes from immunoSEQ multiplex PCR, and its TCRdb copy is limited to in-frame clones, with some not included. The sample consists of approximately 88,000 clones, more than 75% of them appearing once. Sequencing was done on a sample of CD1b-GMM tetramer-negative cells sorted from PBMCs. These receptors originate from an adult woman with latent tuberculosis. Each CDR3 is given with its conserved first and last residue. The D gene is left open where the match is weak. Rows give clone size only sometimes, using once, few, many, or a class for an expanded clone.

D gene	V gene	J gene	clone size	CDR3 protein	CDR3 DNA
NA	TRBV28	TRBJ2-2	NA	CASSLLAGELFF	TGTGCCAGCAGTTTATTAGCCGGGGAGCTGTTTTTT
TRBD2	TRBV7-8	TRBJ2-5	NA	CASSPLGLGLAEETQYF	TGTGCCAGCAGCCCTCTAGGTTTGGGACTAGCTGAAGAGACCCAGTACTTC
NA	TRBV2	TRBJ2-2	NA	CASTSTAGAGELFF	TGTGCCAGCACCTCGACAGCAGGGGCTGGGGAGCTGTTTTTT
NA	TRBV11-2	TRBJ1-1	NA	CASSSRGLTEAFF	TGTGCCAGCAGCTCCAGGGGTTTGACTGAAGCTTTCTTT
TRBD1	TRBV7-8	TRBJ1-6	NA	CASSLEVRGSSYNSPLHF	TGTGCCAGCAGCTTAGAGGTCAGGGGGAGCTCCTATAATTCACCCCTCCACTTT
NA	TRBV28	TRBJ2-1	NA	CASSLRRGSYNEQFF	TGTGCCAGCAGTTTACGCCGGGGCTCCTACAATGAGCAGTTCTTC
NA	TRBV5-1	TRBJ1-4	NA	CASSWAGGNEKLFF	TGCGCCAGCAGCTGGGCCGGGGGTAATGAAAAACTGTTTTTT
NA	TRBV7-9	TRBJ2-3	NA	CASSSDKSTDTQYF	TGTGCCAGCAGCTCCGACAAATCCACAGATACGCAGTATTTT
NA	TRBV7-6	TRBJ1-1	NA	CASTSSRDTEAFF	TGTGCCAGCACCTCGAGTCGTGACACTGAAGCTTTCTTT
NA	TRBV28	TRBJ2-1	few	CASSGGGNEQFF	TGTGCCAGCAGTGGGGGAGGCAATGAGCAGTTCTTC
TRBD2	TRBV29-1	TRBJ2-2	NA	CSVGRDTGELFF	TGCAGCGTAGGGAGGGACACCGGGGAGCTGTTTTTT
TRBD1	TRBV6-6	TRBJ1-2	NA	CASSPHTGGRDGYTF	TGTGCCAGCAGTCCACACACAGGGGGCCGCGATGGCTACACCTTC
NA	TRBV29-1	TRBJ1-2	once	CSVEELNLARGAGGFYGYTF	TGCAGCGTTGAAGAATTGAACCTGGCGCGGGGTGCGGGCGGATTTTATGGCTACACCTTC
NA	TRBV6-1	TRBJ1-2	NA	CASSEYRVTYGYTF	TGTGCCAGCAGTGAGTACAGGGTGACCTATGGCTACACCTTC
NA	TRBV27	TRBJ2-7	NA	CASRALGAYEQYF	TGTGCCAGCAGGGCACTTGGAGCCTACGAGCAGTACTTC
NA	TRBV25-1	TRBJ1-2	NA	CASSDGTRSYGYTF	TGTGCCAGCAGTGACGGGACAAGATCCTATGGCTACACCTTC
NA	TRBV7-2	TRBJ2-1	NA	CASSPRVEVGNEQFF	TGTGCCAGCAGCCCCAGGGTTGAGGTTGGTAATGAGCAGTTCTTC
NA	TRBV20-1	TRBJ2-5	NA	CSARLAETQYF	TGCAGTGCTAGACTCGCGGAGACCCAGTACTTC
NA	TRBV6-1	TRBJ2-3	NA	CASTPGGYTQYF	TGTGCCAGCACTCCCGGCGGGTATACGCAGTATTTT
NA	TRBV27	TRBJ1-2	NA	CASSPGHIYGYTF	TGTGCCAGCAGTCCTGGACATATCTATGGCTACACCTTC